This TCR beta chain was sequenced during a study of shared clonotypes between healthy human individuals (TCRdb year 2020). Some background on the complete study: The cohort comprised two women and a few men aged 18 to 49 years. Per donor, three plates each were used for CD4 naive and CD4 memory, two for CD8 naive, and one for CD8 memory. To estimate repertoire size and how much clonotypes are shared between individuals, the study performed deep sequencing of blood TCR repertoires from about 5 healthy adults. Leukapheresis yielded between about 0.9 and 9.5 billion PBMCs per donor. To increase sequencing depth and limit assay-specific biases, different laboratories used diverse techniques to prepare libraries and sequence TCR repertoires.

The paper as a whole reports these results and caveats: Pairwise subsampling led to the expectation that sequencing depth would affect the degree of clonotype sharing among donors. Compared with non-shared clonotypes, clonotypes shared by all four sorted-subset donors had higher generation probabilities. The small number of donors limited the genetic and exposure-history diversity represented. Sampling was restricted to blood, and TCR repertoires in tissues likely differ from the TCR repertoires found in blood. Even with the large sequencing depth, rarefaction of the sorted-subset datasets indicated that sequencing was incomplete. Estimated clonotype richness was generally larger for naive than for memory subsets. Sharing across four donors was observed for approximately 5% of naive CD4, less than 4% of naive CD8, over 2% of memory CD4, and over 0.3% of memory CD8 clonotypes.

CD8 naive samples were obtained by positive selection for CCR7 among CD45RO-negative cells, yielding a CD45RA+CCR7+ population from which TemRA cells were excluded. The donors were healthy, HIV-negative adults with no recently reported acute infections or vaccinations. Only Caucasian adults living in Nashville, Tennessee, USA were represented among the donors. Blood was collected by leukapheresis, and PBMCs were isolated by Ficoll-Histopaque density gradient centrifugation and then cryopreserved in liquid nitrogen vapor phase. Analytical flow cytometry was used to check the purity and quantity of each magnetically sorted T cell population. Each sorted fraction had its genomic DNA isolated and then quantified by UV absorbance on a Nanodrop 2000c. This clone was seen only once. What this receptor recognizes is not known. Within one base of it there is no much larger clone, and no base qualities were kept.

The CDR3 runs 13 residues from the cysteine to the phenylalanine. Only the CDR3 portion is preserved as DNA: 39 bases, with reading frame beginning at the first base. According to the germline V gene, CDR1 reads ENHRY and CDR2 reads SYGVKD. V and J lose 3 bases and 1 base, and a span of 4 bases separates them. Using the deep immunoSEQ assay, multiplex PCR amplified TCR CDR3 regions from genomic DNA. Genomic DNA extracted from each cell subset was distributed evenly over all wells of several immunoSEQ 96-well plates, and each plate served as one replicate. For sorted subsets, each replicate PCR was loaded with roughly 200 ng genomic DNA, equivalent to about 30,000 T cell genomes. Purified libraries were measured with a Qubit 3.0 fluorometer, size-checked on a Bioanalyzer 2100, and measured again with the KAPA Library Quantification kit. A separate single-read 150-cycle Illumina NextSeq 550 flow cell was used to sequence each immunoSEQ 96-well plate. As for the authors' bioinformatics: Because only junctional sequences without quality scores were contained in the immunoSEQ output, filtering matching that applied to full-length reads could not be performed. To assign V/J genes and CDR3, sequences were annotated using PyIR, a Python wrapper for IgBLAST v1.9, with IMGT germline references. Reads with weak V/J assignments (E-value above 1e-6), missing CDR3, stop codons, out-of-frame junctions, or ambiguous translated residues were removed. V3J clonotypes were defined as sequences sharing an identical inferred V gene, J gene, and CDR3 amino acid sequence. To compute the percentage overlap between repertoires, the number of shared unique clonotypes was divided by the size of the smaller repertoire. RTK rarefaction, the Chao1 estimator, and Recon v2.1 estimates of unobserved clonotypes were used to assess repertoire richness. Generation probabilities for all TCRbeta clonotypes obtained by the gDNA method from a handful of donors were computed using OLGA. What TCRdb holds here is the immuneACCESS table cut down to in-frame rearrangements. Part of the clones is not present; checked against another copy, under half of the missing clones reflect an unresolved V gene, and the others are unexplained. The DNA was the basis for D and trimming; V, J and clone size are from that table. Present in this sample are 1.5 million to 2.5 million clones, roughly 95% of which were seen just once. The ten largest clones take up under 1.5% of the sample.

Sequences were obtained from naive CD8+ T cells sorted from blood. This specimen's cell subset or site label, interpreted: CD45RA+CCR7+. The rearranged segments are TRBV10-3 and TRBJ2-1; the D segment cannot be called with confidence. The receptor was derived from a man aged 18 to 35 in good health. The nucleotides read TGTGCCATCAGTGACAGTTCCTACAATGAGCAGTTCTTC. It encodes CAISDSSYNEQFF.